This entry lists 15 T cell receptor beta chains sequenced from one sample in a study of blood T cells in healthy people across ages. The use of a sample-barcoded 5' primer and a J-beta primer mix characterized a second PCR of 7 to 11 cycles. A single record per CDR3 protein comes from TCRdb applying MiXCR to the 5' RACE reads. The table lists hundreds of thousands of distinct CDR3 sequences, 32% of them singletons. What was sequenced was blood. Receptors were obtained from a woman older than 75 in good health.

The V and J genes are TRBV27 and TRBJ2-5, with TRBD2 matching 11 bases. Unmatched junction bases numbered 4, after V lost 6 bases and J lost 1 base. Germline V lookup: CDR1 MNHEY, CDR2 SMNVEV (reference sequence). This CDR3 is built from 15 residues. DNA of the CDR3: TGTGCCAGCAGACCCGGACTAGCGGGCCAAGAGACCCAGTACTTC. Translated: CASRPGLAGQETQYF.

This clonotype was observed at least ten times. The CDR3 loop reads CASSAHRDRGHFLAGYTF. CDR3 DNA: TGTGCCAGCAGTGCACACCGGGACAGGGGGCATTTTCTAGCTGGCTACACCTTC. The chain uses TRBV25-1 and TRBJ1-2; 12 positions agree with TRBD1. J was trimmed by 7 bases and V by 4 bases; bases with no gene match: 16. In germline, CDR1 is MGHDK, CDR2 SYGVNS. The CDR3 sequence is 18 residues long.

This clonotype was counted many times. The V and J genes are TRBV7-9 and TRBJ2-7; the match to TRBD1 covers 9 bases. This CDR3 region has 14 residues. The V segment lost 6 bases and the J segment 2 bases; nucleotides outside the gene matches: 5. The germline V gene encodes CDR1 SEHNR and CDR2 FQNEAQ (reference sequence). CDR3 in DNA: TGTGCCAGCAGACCGGGACAGGGACCCTACGAGCAGTACTTC. It yields the protein CASRPGQGPYEQYF. The variable domain in full, completed from reference TRBV7-9 and TRBJ2-7, reads DTGVSQNPRHKITKRGQNVTFRCDPISEHNRLYWYRQTLGQGPEFLTYFQNEAQLEKSRLLSDRFSAERPKGSFSTLEIQRTEQGDSAMYLCASRPGQGPYEQYFGPGTRLTVT.

The chain carries TRBV6-1 and TRBJ1-5, with D hard to call. Germline loops: CDR1 MNHNS, CDR2 SASEGT. The CDR3 spans 15 residues. V was cut by 8 bases and J by 4 bases, with 18 bases left in between. CDR3 region: CASQQWPTENQPQHF. The CDR3 DNA follows: TGTGCCAGCCAACAGTGGCCTACAGAAAATCAGCCCCAGCATTTT.

A word on this clonotype: One end of the junction fails to match germline, which may point to a read error. CDR3 in DNA: TGTGCCAGCAGTTTAGGATACGGAGGTCGGGGCGAGCAGTACTTC. Its translation is CASSLGYGGRGEQYF. The chain uses TRBV7-8 and TRBJ2-7, with D tentatively TRBD2 (5 bases). Germline V gives CDR1 SGHVS, CDR2 FQNEAQ. This CDR3 is built from 15 residues.

This clonotype was seen ten or more times. The CDR3 bases are TGCGCCAGCAGCTTGGGTTACATTCCTGAAGCTTTCTTT. Its protein product is CASSLGYIPEAFF. The V gene is TRBV5-1, the J gene TRBJ1-1, with D hard to call. Looked up from germline, CDR1 is SGHRS and CDR2 is YFSETQ. V gave up 0 bases and J gave up 6 bases, with 9 bases separating them. The CDR3 length is 13 residues.

This clonotype was counted ten times or more. This sequence joins TRBV5-8 and TRBJ2-1, with D perhaps assigned TRBD1 or TRBD2 (5 bases each). CDR3 length equals 15 residues. CDR1 SGHTS and CDR2 YDEGEE come from the germline V gene. V lost 4 bases, J lost 0 bases, and 11 bases lay in between. The CDR3 DNA follows: TGTGCCAGCAGCGCGAGGGGTTTCTCCTACAATGAGCAGTTCTTC. Residues: CASSARGFSYNEQFF.

This clonotype was recorded a few times. Germline is not matched at one junction end, which may reflect a read error. This chain connects TRBV4-3 to TRBJ2-3; 8 bases match TRBD2. This CDR3 comprises 17 residues. Germline-derived CDR1 and CDR2 are LGHNA and YSLEER. CDR3 sequence reads: CASSRSFGGVGTDTQDF. The CDR3 DNA sequence: TGCGCCAGCAGCCGCTCCTTCGGGGGGGTGGGCACAGATACGCAGGATTTT.

The chain combines TRBV20-1 with TRBJ1-6; 9 nucleotides agree with TRBD1. The V gene end was trimmed by 4 bases and the J gene end by 7 bases; junction bases not matched to a gene: 5. The CDR3 length is 14 residues. From germline, CDR1 is DFQATT and CDR2 SNEGSKA (reference sequence). For the CDR3, the DNA is TGCAGTGCTATTTCCGGGACAGGGAATTCACCCCTCCACTTT. It specifies CSAISGTGNSPLHF.

Many counts were recorded for this clonotype. The chain links TRBV27 to TRBJ1-2; 7 positions match TRBD1. V shed 3 bases and J 4 bases; nucleotides not matched to a gene: 2. Germline CDR1 and CDR2: MNHEY and SMNVEV (reference sequence). The CDR3 covers 13 residues. CDR3 residues: CASSFRQGYGYTF. In DNA, the CDR3 is TGTGCCAGCAGTTTTCGACAGGGCTATGGCTACACCTTC.

This clonotype came up many times. The V gene is TRBV29-1, the J gene TRBJ2-5, with 11 bases lining up with TRBD2. Per germline, CDR1 SQVTM and CDR2 ANQGSEA. V lost 7 bases to trimming and J lost 5 bases; unmatched junction nucleotides: 6. The CDR3 spans 13 residues. CDR3 in DNA: TGCAGCGCCCGACTAGCGGGGACGGAGACCCAGTACTTC. It is translated as CSARLAGTETQYF.

This clonotype was counted between two and nine times. The rearrangement joins TRBV24-1 to TRBJ1-1; 10 bases are a match to TRBD1. The CDR3 contains 13 residues. Trimming took 7 bases from V and 3 from J; bases not matched to a gene: 1. Germline values: CDR1 KGHDR, CDR2 SFDVKD. CDR3 coding DNA: TGTGCCACCAGAGGGACAGGGGACACTGAAGCTTTCTTT. This gives the protein CATRGTGDTEAFF.

This clonotype showed up many times. V usage is TRBV29-1 and J usage is TRBJ1-2, with no clear D. CDR3 length: 12 amino acids. With 6 bases removed from V and 1 base from J, the gap between germline ends came to 9 bases. Germline V gene data show CDR1 as SQVTM and CDR2 as ANQGSEA. In nucleotides, the CDR3 is TGCAGCGTGGAATCACTTAACTATGGCTACACCTTC. This sequence encodes CSVESLNYGYTF.

There are a few counts of this clonotype. The gene calls are TRBV5-6 and TRBJ2-7; D gene uncertain. V was cut by 5 bases and J by 0 bases, with 9 bases left in between. From germline, CDR1 is SGHDT and CDR2 YYEEEE. The CDR3 has 13 residues. The CDR3 nucleotides read TGTGCCAGCAGGCATGAGAGCTCCTACGAGCAGTACTTC. Its translation is CASRHESSYEQYF.

Comment on this clonotype: This may stem from a read error, because a much larger clone lies one nucleotide away. V is TRBV11-2 and J is TRBJ2-5; no clear D gene. Germline CDR1 and CDR2: SGHAT and FQNNGV. The CDR3 is made up of 15 amino acids. The CDR3 DNA follows: TGTGCCAGCAGCTTAGTTGCGGCACCTGGAGAGACCCAGTGCTTC. The encoded protein is CASSLVAAPGETQCF.